This entry features one T cell receptor (beta chain) sequence. This sample stems from a study of regulatory T cells in long-lasting Graves disease. The V gene's germline CDR1 is SGHVS and CDR2 FQNEAQ. The CDR3 consists of 15 residues. Trimming took 0 bases from V and 0 from J, leaving 9 bases between them. Specified time point: newly diagnosed GD, antithyroid drugs for less than 3 months. After RNA was extracted from PBMCs, the TCR library was made from it. Patients met American Thyroid Association criteria for Graves' disease. Peripheral blood, 7 to 9.5 milliliters of it, was drawn into EDTA tubes. Relying on iRepertoire HTBI primers and Arm-PCR of CDR3 regions, the team built TCR beta libraries. TCRdb redid the calling of the multiplex PCR reads with MiXCR, one entry per CDR3 protein. The profile shows 450,000 to 650,000 distinct CDR3 sequences, more than 15% of them singletons. This sample also belongs to another study, concerning T cells in Graves' hyperthyroidism and ophthalmopathy.

The V and J genes are TRBV7-8 and TRBJ2-7; D possibly matches TRBD1 or TRBD2 (5 bases each). The specimen comprised peripheral blood mononuclear cells (PBMCs), sampled at new diagnosis, from a patient treated with antithyroid drugs. This clonotype was obtained from a woman aged 35-65 years with Graves disease. The CDR3 sequence: CASSLAQGVSYEQYF. The CDR3 DNA reads as TGTGCCAGCAGCTTAGCCCAGGGAGTCTCCTACGAGCAGTACTTC. Full variable domain (outside the CDR3, taken from reference TRBV7-8 and TRBJ2-7): GAGVSQSPRYKVAKRGQDVALRCDPISGHVSLFWYQQALGQGPEFLTYFQNEAQLDKSGLPSDRFFAERPEGSVSTLKIQRTQQEDSAVYLCASSLAQGVSYEQYFGPGTRLTVT.